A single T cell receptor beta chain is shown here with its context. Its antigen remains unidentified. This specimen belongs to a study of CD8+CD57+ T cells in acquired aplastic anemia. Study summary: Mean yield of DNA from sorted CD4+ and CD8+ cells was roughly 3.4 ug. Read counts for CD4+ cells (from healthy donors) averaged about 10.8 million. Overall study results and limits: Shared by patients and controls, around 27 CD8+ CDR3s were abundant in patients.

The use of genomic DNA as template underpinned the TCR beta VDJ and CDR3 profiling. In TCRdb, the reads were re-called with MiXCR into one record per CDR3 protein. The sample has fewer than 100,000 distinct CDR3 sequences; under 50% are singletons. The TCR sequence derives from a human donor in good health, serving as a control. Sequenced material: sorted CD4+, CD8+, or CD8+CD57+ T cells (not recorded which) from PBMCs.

CDR3 sequence reads: CSVEMDNEQFF. CDR3 sequence (DNA): TGCAGCGTTGAGATGGACAATGAGCAGTTCTTC. This chain connects TRBV29-1 to TRBJ2-1; D not resolved. V was shortened by 3 bases and J by 5 bases, with 5 bases between the two germline ends. The CDR3 extends over 11 amino acids. Per the germline V gene, CDR1 is SQVTM and CDR2 is ANQGSEA.